This passage covers 4 T cell receptor beta chains from one sample sequenced in a study of beta chain features in type 1 diabetes. Expressed TCRB transcripts got sequenced, as all isolated RNA was reverse transcribed. Method: immunoSEQ multiplex PCR; TCRdb's copy keeps in-frame clones and lacks some. The data hold 430,000 or so clones, with more than 9.5% observed a single time. Sequencing used naive CD4+ T cells from blood. These receptors were taken from a woman between 18 and 29 years old in good health.

The chain couples TRBV27 to TRBJ2-3; D is ambiguous. V was trimmed by 4 bases and J by 5 bases, leaving 13 bases between them. There are 14 residues in the CDR3. Germline V gene lookup returns CDR1 MNHEY and CDR2 SMNVEV (reference sequence). This CDR3 reads CASSSPSRKDTQYF. The CDR3 DNA follows: TGTGCCAGCAGTTCCCCCAGCCGTAAAGATACGCAGTATTTT.

V is TRBV7-3 and J is TRBJ2-3; weak D call: TRBD1 (5 bases). Germline CDR1 is SGHTA and CDR2 is FQGTGA. The V gene lost 1 base and the J gene lost 2 bases, with 7 bases spanning the gap. CDR3 length equals 14 residues. The CDR3 nucleotides read TGTGCCAGCAGCTTAAGGGGCCCCACAGATACGCAGTATTTT. Its protein product is CASSLRGPTDTQYF.

This clone was counted only a few times. The chain recombines TRBV4-2 with TRBJ1-1; D is unclear. Germline CDR1 and CDR2: LGHNA and YNFKEQ. This CDR3 region has 16 residues. Trimming cost V 1 base and J 6 bases, with 18 bases left between them. Here the CDR3 reads CASSQGPGGASAEAFF. The CDR3 coding sequence is TGTGCCAGCAGCCAAGGCCCGGGTGGAGCTTCTGCTGAAGCTTTCTTT.

The chain has TRBV7-8 and TRBJ2-4, with D uncertain. CDR1 and CDR2 (germline): SGHVS, FQNEAQ. The germline V and J ends were trimmed by 3 bases and 5 bases, with 11 bases remaining between them. The CDR3 extends over 14 amino acids. CDR3 coding DNA: TGTGCCAGCAGCTTCTATACTTGGGAAAACATTCAGTACTTC. Protein product: CASSFYTWENIQYF.